The clone carrying this TCR beta chain was seen ten or more times. A single record per CDR3 protein comes from TCRdb applying MiXCR to the reads. The sample has around 320,000 distinct CDR3 sequences; 9.5% are singletons. Per germline, CDR1 SNHLY and CDR2 FYNNEI. The CDR3 totals 14 residues. V lost 6 bases, J lost 0 bases, and 9 bases lay in between. This sample stems from a study of T cell repertoires in cytomegalovirus infection. Study overall: Based on public TCR beta signatures, there were indications of CMV infection and of a matching HLA type.

This sequence joins TRBV2 and TRBJ1-5; unclear D gene. The sequenced material came from PBMCs. This receptor was taken from a human donor in good health (CMV status not recorded). Some clones in this sample may be carry-over from other donors' samples. CDR3 sequence: CASSKHPSNQPQHF. The DNA of the CDR3 is TGTGCCAGCAGCAAACACCCTAGCAATCAGCCCCAGCATTTT. Drawing the rest from reference TRBV2 and TRBJ1-5, the complete variable domain is EPEVTQTPSHQVTQMGQEVILRCVPISNHLYFYWYRQILGQKVEFLVSFYNNEISEKSEIFDDQFSVERPDGSNFTLKIRSTKLEDSAMYFCASSKHPSNQPQHFGDGTRLSIL.